The following is a TCR beta chain sequence with its context. This clone showed up just a few times. Its antigen is not yet known. Base quality data are lacking; no much larger clone is found one base away. These data come from a study of cytomegalovirus exposure and HLA in healthy donors (dated by TCRdb to the late 2010s). For the study in its entirety: In an earlier analysis of some 550 of the donors, about 270 Gb of sequence data and some 120 million unique TCR beta sequences from 150 million to 200 million T cells were reported. About 280 gigabases of sequencing data and around 80 million unique TCR sequences made up an early release that covered some 640 HLA-typed donors. Among the roughly 400 genotyped donors, approximately 77% belonged to the genetic ancestry cluster associated with self-reported Caucasian donors. The aim of the study was to test whether cataloging public T cell receptors could identify signatures of past pathogen exposure. The study profiled the T cell repertoires of under 850 subjects by immunosequencing and related them to cytomegalovirus serostatus. Besides the first cohort of 500 to 700 subjects, a separate validation cohort made up of over a hundred different subjects was used. The study combined high-throughput TCR immunosequencing, statistical association of individual TCRs with disease status, and machine learning to predict cytomegalovirus infection status. In a later analysis, previously published TCR beta repertoires from 550 to 750 donors were re-analyzed and high-resolution HLA genotyping was added so that TCR occurrence patterns could be studied. Rather than using new phenotypic data, the later analysis identified candidate immune exposures from TCR beta sequences and from how often those sequences occurred across donors. An earlier analysis of 587 of the donors used high-throughput TCR beta sequencing to judge whether each TCR beta V gene segment behaved as functional or pseudogenic. Donor age, sex, ethnicity and CMV serostatus were compiled alongside the repertoire data. A later genetic analysis took genome-wide SNP genotypes for about 55% of the roughly 700 donors and used that subset as a discovery cohort. Every repertoire in the discovery cohort had been generated on one and the same sequencing platform. HLA typing covered class I and class II loci at four-digit resolution. The number of donors typed differed by locus, with about 629-630 for A, B, C, DRB1 and DQB1, 522 for DQA1, 606 for DPA1, and under 490 for DPB1. Five DR-DQ haplotypes were handled as single units for association and clustering because linkage in the cohort was strong. On average, approximately 250,000 unique TCR beta nucleotide sequences were sequenced per donor among fewer than 500 genotyped donors of the cohort, with roughly 19% of those sequences being non-productive.

Receptor amplification or capture employed the immunoSEQ multiplex PCR assay. A mixture of 60 forward primers for TCR Vbeta segments and 13 reverse primers for TCR Jbeta segments was used in the multiplex PCR. A multiplex PCR assay on genomic DNA amplified the CDR3 region of rearranged TCR beta genes. Amplified TCR beta libraries were sequenced as 87-base-pair reads on the Illumina HiSeq System. The source study handled its data this way. A later analysis tallied 75 million to 95 million unique TCR beta chains across the 650 to 750 repertoires, and some 10 million of those chains were shared by two or more donors. Raw reads were error-corrected and collapsed into unique sequences by a nearest-neighbor algorithm in which closely related sequences were merged to remove PCR and sequencing errors. CDR3 sequences were aligned to IMGT reference sequences to assign V, D and J gene segments. Each retained sequence needed at least a six-nucleotide match to both a V gene segment and a J gene segment. Rearrangements were classified as productive when the CDR3 lacked stop codons and remained in frame with V and J, and all other rearrangements were classified as non-productive. Following IMGT convention, CDR3 was defined as the stretch from the second conserved V-encoded cysteine to the conserved J-encoded phenylalanine. The earlier analysis of 550 to 650 of the donors excluded any sequence lacking an unambiguous match to a single V gene segment. In an earlier analysis of about 590 of the donors, a V segment was called functional when productive rearrangements were above 56.7%, and segregating when the standard deviation between donors exceeded 5%. A statistical classification framework was built to diagnose cytomegalovirus status from the catalog of TCR beta chain sequences. A later analysis assigned V and J genes by comparing TCR nucleotide sequences with IMGT/GENE-DB human TR gene sequences. Using the TCRdist pipeline, a later analysis assigned CDR3 sequences along with most-parsimonious VDJ recombination scenarios. A later analysis defined each TCR beta chain by its CDR3 amino acid sequence plus V-gene family, and excluded reads lacking a unique V-gene family. To address suspected cross-contamination and a sequencing artifact, a later analysis removed 592 highly shared, low-generation-probability nucleotide sequences. A later analysis calculated a clonal expansion index for each public chain from normalized within-repertoire ranks of inferred template counts. Generation probabilities in a later analysis came from a VDJ recombination model fitted to out-of-frame rearrangements, and those results were checked against IGoR. A later analysis scored TCR-TCR, TCR-HLA and TCR-CMV co-occurrence with hypergeometric tests, applying a repertoire-size bias correction to TCR pairs. False discovery rates were estimated in a later analysis by permuting HLA or CMV assignments 20 times. In a later analysis, co-occurring TCRs were grouped using DBSCAN, and TCRdist sequence similarity was added for clustering within HLA-allele-positive subsets. Repertoires with fewer than 30,000 or more than 120,000 public chains were left out of co-occurrence clustering, as were several repertoires with anomalous nucleotide sharing. The source is immuneACCESS, and TCRdb retained only in-frame sequences with V and J called. Part of the clones is not carried over; for the studies checked, unresolved V genes explain less than half of this, and the remainder is unexplained. V and J calls plus clone size are reproduced from that table; the DNA served to infer D and trimming. The sample data list roughly 180,000 clones, and roughly 9.5% of these were observed just once. 1% to 1.5% of the sample comes from the top ten.

The cohort consisted of 600 to 700 healthy bone marrow donors. Cohort members were all nominally healthy when sampled, although unrecorded immune exposures were likely present. The donor was CMV seropositive and was included in the group of almost 300 seropositive cohort members. A peripheral blood sample was collected from each donor, and TCR beta sequencing was performed on peripheral blood mononuclear cells. Genomic DNA extraction from the blood cell samples was performed with the Qiagen DNeasy Blood Extraction Kit. On the study overall, not on this receptor specifically: A total of 164 TCR beta chains were listed by the study as associated with cytomegalovirus. Assigning TCR associations to individual alleles was difficult when HLA alleles, especially DR and DQ, strongly co-occurred. According to a later analysis, most CMV-associated TCR beta chains appeared to be HLA-restricted, and the HLA associations seemed to be driven largely by CMV exposure. In this cohort, only TCR beta chains were sequenced, and detectable features were limited by the absence of alpha or paired-chain data. Roughly uniform sequencing depth across donors was assumed in presence/absence analyses, although this assumption may not hold. According to a later genetic analysis, donors in an Asian-associated ancestry cluster had fewer N-insertions in productive TCRs than the approximately 710-donor mean. According to a later analysis, parvovirus B19, influenza, CMV and Epstein-Barr virus appeared linked to several top co-occurrence clusters. Linkage disequilibrium might explain the correlated functional status among segregating V segments, but an unknown experimental factor could not be excluded. According to a later analysis, TCR association rates differed among HLA loci, with DRB1 alleles showing the most associated TCRs and HLA-C alleles showing the fewest. In vitro tests confirmed that a few of the cytomegalovirus-associated TCR beta chains recognize cytomegalovirus antigens. The authors suggested that the approach could potentially be extended to other disease states and immunological phenotypes. A cluster of highly shared sequence variants was judged likely to be a technical artifact of the sequencing pipeline. In an earlier analysis of some 550 of the donors, most TCR beta V segments were observed in productive rearrangements about 90% or about 30% of the time, broadly matching IMGT annotations. Specific HLA alleles were associated with more than 15,000 TCR beta sequences at a false discovery rate of 0.05 in a later analysis. For the cohort, immune exposure information was limited to CMV serostatus. Most TCR sequences were seen in very few donors, while some public TCRs were found in many individuals. In a later genetic analysis, a missense DCLRE1C variant was associated with V-gene and J-gene trimming of TCR beta chains, and the association was replicated in an independent cohort. The classifier was reported to diagnose cytomegalovirus status with high specificity and sensitivity in both the original and validation cohorts. A further reported finding was that TCR beta sequences accurately predicted the HLA-A and HLA-B alleles for most subjects in the first cohort. Because HLA typing was missing for some donors at each locus, association tests included only the typed subset. A later analysis found that HLA-associated TCR beta chains were more clonally expanded and had lower generation probabilities than equally common non-associated chains. Over 15 rarely observed V segments, including chromosome 9 orphons, were excluded from the earlier analysis of a few hundred of the donors because counts were too low.

The sequence was obtained from a young woman in good health and CMV-seropositive. The specimen sequenced was PBMCs.

The sequenced DNA: TGCGCCAGCAGCTCGGACAGGCCCTCTTCGGGGGAGACCCAGTACTTC. Translated, this gives CASSSDRPSSGETQYF. The V and J genes are TRBV5-1 and TRBJ2-5, and 7 bases in between align with TRBD1. In the germline V gene, CDR1 corresponds to SGHRS and CDR2 to YFSETQ. The CDR3 measures 16 amino acids from cysteine to phenylalanine. Only the CDR3 portion is preserved as DNA: 48 bases, with reading frame beginning at the first base. V has 3 bases trimmed and J has 5 bases trimmed; junction bases matching no gene number 13.